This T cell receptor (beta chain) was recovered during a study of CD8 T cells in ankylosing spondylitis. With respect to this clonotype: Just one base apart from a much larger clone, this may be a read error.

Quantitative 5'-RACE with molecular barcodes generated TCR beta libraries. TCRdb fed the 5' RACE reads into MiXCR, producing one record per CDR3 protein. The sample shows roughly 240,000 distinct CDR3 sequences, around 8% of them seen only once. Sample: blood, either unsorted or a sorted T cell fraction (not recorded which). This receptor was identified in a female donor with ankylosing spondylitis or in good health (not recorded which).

The CDR3 here is CSVEREGRGDEQFF. DNA of the CDR3: TGCAGCGTGGAGCGGGAGGGCAGAGGGGATGAGCAGTTCTTC. The chain links TRBV29-1 to TRBJ2-1; 10 bases line up with TRBD2. The CDR3 contains 14 residues. Per the germline V gene, CDR1 is SQVTM and CDR2 is ANQGSEA. V shed 6 bases and J 8 bases; nucleotides not matched to a gene: 10.